These T cell receptor beta chains were read from a single sample in a study of cytomegalovirus exposure and HLA in healthy donors. Profiled with immunoSEQ multiplex PCR; TCRdb holds only in-frame clones, not every one. The sample contains under 95,000 clones, 72% of which appear only once. The sequenced material came from PBMCs. The receptors here all came from a woman between 40 and 50 years old in good health and CMV-seropositive. Each CDR3 is given with its conserved first and last residue. The D gene is left open where the match is weak. Size tells how often a clone was seen (once, few, many) or the class of an expanded clone, and some rows leave it out.

V gene	J gene	D gene	clone size	CDR3 protein	CDR3 DNA
TRBV5-1	TRBJ1-1	.	.	CASSLAQQGNTEAFF	TGCGCCAGCAGCTTGGCCCAACAGGGTAACACTGAAGCTTTCTTT
TRBV5-1	TRBJ2-7	.	.	CASSTTGRRSYEQYF	TGCGCCAGCAGCACGACAGGGAGGAGGTCCTACGAGCAGTACTTC
TRBV28	TRBJ1-2	TRBD1	.	CASSPGGLYGYTF	TGTGCCAGCAGTCCAGGGGGTCTGTATGGCTACACCTTC
TRBV2	TRBJ1-6	.	.	CASKGRVVNSPLHF	TGTGCCAGCAAGGGGAGGGTAGTAAATTCACCCCTCCACTTT
TRBV30	TRBJ1-5	.	.	CAWSVGRVNQPQHF	TGTGCCTGGAGTGTAGGGAGGGTGAATCAGCCCCAGCATTTT
TRBV9	TRBJ2-1	.	.	CASSVGGGHNEQFF	TGTGCCAGCAGCGTAGGCGGGGGCCACAATGAGCAGTTCTTC
TRBV29-1	TRBJ1-5	.	.	CSVSAGINQPQHF	TGCAGCGTTAGCGCGGGGATTAATCAGCCCCAGCATTTT
TRBV2	TRBJ1-2	TRBD1	.	CASSEIGTGGFSGYGYTF	TGTGCCAGCAGTGAGATCGGGACAGGGGGTTTTTCTGGCTATGGCTACACCTTC
TRBV10-2	TRBJ2-1	.	.	CATLGGAEQFF	TGCGCCACCTTAGGGGGTGCTGAGCAGTTCTTC
TRBV5-1	TRBJ2-3	.	few	CASSLGQSTDTQYF	TGCGCCAGCAGCTTGGGCCAGAGCACAGATACGCAGTATTTT
TRBV19	TRBJ2-1	.	many	CASSLRVYEQFF	TGTGCCAGTAGTCTCAGGGTTTATGAGCAGTTCTTC
TRBV9	TRBJ2-7	.	once	CASSVALAYEQYF	TGTGCCAGCAGCGTAGCTCTAGCCTACGAGCAGTACTTC
TRBV5-4	TRBJ1-6	TRBD1	.	CASSVNRGGYSPLHF	TGTGCCAGCAGCGTCAACAGGGGAGGTTATTCACCCCTCCACTTT
TRBV5-1	TRBJ2-7	TRBD1	.	CASSFGQAYEQYF	TGCGCCAGCAGCTTCGGACAGGCCTACGAGCAGTACTTC
TRBV7-3	TRBJ2-2	.	.	CASSLSRSNTGELFF	TGTGCCAGCAGCTTATCTCGGTCTAACACCGGGGAGCTGTTTTTT
TRBV5-1	TRBJ2-4	.	.	CASSPPNGGGNDIQYF	TGCGCCAGCAGCCCCCCCAACGGAGGGGGCAACGACATTCAGTACTTC
TRBV2	TRBJ2-5	TRBD2	few	CASRRSGGAVLLETQYF	TGTGCCAGCAGAAGAAGCGGGGGGGCCGTATTGTTAGAGACCCAGTACTTC
TRBV25-1	TRBJ2-5	TRBD2	.	CASASGGAGETQYF	TGTGCCAGCGCTAGCGGGGGGGCCGGGGAGACCCAGTACTTC
TRBV9	TRBJ2-5	.	.	CASSVAQGRRETQYF	TGTGCCAGCAGCGTAGCACAGGGGAGGAGAGAGACCCAGTACTTC
TRBV9	TRBJ1-1	.	.	CASSVDMNTEAFF	TGTGCCAGCAGCGTAGACATGAACACTGAAGCTTTCTTT
TRBV6-5	TRBJ1-5	.	once	CASRETHSNQPQHF	TGTGCCAGCCGGGAAACACATAGCAATCAGCCCCAGCATTTT
TRBV6-5	TRBJ1-5	TRBD1	.	CASRRTGDQPQHF	TGTGCCAGCAGAAGGACAGGCGATCAGCCCCAGCATTTT
TRBV5-4	TRBJ2-7	TRBD1	.	CASSSYPYDRDSTYEQYF	TGTGCCAGCAGCTCCTACCCTTACGACAGGGATTCCACCTACGAGCAGTACTTC
TRBV7-3	TRBJ2-3	TRBD2	.	CASSSGLALRADTQYF	TGTGCCAGCAGCTCCGGACTAGCCCTTCGGGCAGATACGCAGTATTTT
TRBV18	TRBJ1-2	.	.	CASSPQGTAWGYTF	TGTGCCAGCTCTCCTCAGGGGACCGCTTGGGGCTACACCTTC
TRBV5-6	TRBJ1-5	.	once	CASSLRRGSNQPQHF	TGTGCCAGCAGCTTGCGAAGGGGCAGTAATCAGCCCCAGCATTTT
TRBV4-1	TRBJ2-7	.	.	CASSQDGVRGDEQYF	TGCGCCAGCAGCCAAGATGGGGTCAGGGGTGACGAGCAGTACTTC
TRBV9	TRBJ1-1	.	.	CASSAGFGQEAFF	TGTGCCAGCAGCGCTGGCTTTGGACAAGAAGCTTTCTTT
TRBV5-8	TRBJ2-2	.	.	CASSLRGPNTGELFF	TGTGCCAGCAGCCTCAGGGGACCCAACACCGGGGAGCTGTTTTTT
TRBV27	TRBJ2-5	.	.	CASSLRGQETQYF	TGTGCCAGCAGTTTAAGGGGCCAAGAGACCCAGTACTTC
TRBV5-4	TRBJ2-2	.	.	CASSLRSGNTGELFF	TGTGCCAGCAGCTTACGTTCGGGGAACACCGGGGAGCTGTTTTTT
TRBV9	TRBJ2-7	.	.	CASSVGGLRDEQYF	TGTGCCAGCAGCGTAGGGGGGCTTAGGGACGAGCAGTACTTC
TRBV12-5	TRBJ1-5	TRBD1	.	CASGHITDRGLRYSNQPQHF	TGTGCTAGTGGTCACATTACGGACAGGGGGCTGAGGTATAGCAATCAGCCCCAGCATTTT
TRBV29-1	TRBJ2-1	.	.	CSVRPTKQFF	TGCAGCGTTCGACCGACAAAGCAGTTCTTC
TRBV9	TRBJ1-3	.	few	CASSVNPFSGNTIYF	TGTGCCAGCAGCGTAAATCCCTTCTCTGGAAACACCATATATTTT
TRBV6-1	TRBJ2-7	TRBD2	few	CASSETSGGAGEQYF	TGTGCCAGCAGTGAGACTAGCGGGGGGGCCGGTGAGCAGTACTTC
TRBV7-9	TRBJ2-2	TRBD1	.	CASTTGTGTGELFF	TGTGCCAGTACAACCGGGACAGGGACCGGGGAGCTGTTTTTT
TRBV6-5	TRBJ1-6	.	few	CASQGLNSPLHF	TGTGCCAGCCAGGGTCTGAATTCACCCCTCCACTTT
TRBV7-6	TRBJ1-1	TRBD1	few	CASSLGGQGSSLAFF	TGTGCCAGCAGCTTAGGGGGACAGGGGTCATCGTTAGCTTTCTTT
TRBV2	TRBJ2-1	.	.	CASNQDNEQFF	TGTGCCAGCAACCAGGACAATGAGCAGTTCTTC
TRBV10-3	TRBJ1-3	TRBD1	few	CAISGGQGNTIYF	TGTGCCATCAGTGGGGGACAGGGAAACACCATATATTTT
TRBV5-4	TRBJ2-5	.	.	CASSLAGLIQETQYF	TGTGCCAGCAGCTTGGCCGGTCTAATCCAAGAGACCCAGTACTTC
TRBV6-1	TRBJ1-1	.	.	CASRESGLLVAAFF	TGTGCCAGCAGAGAGTCGGGACTACTCGTGGCAGCTTTCTTT
TRBV29-1	TRBJ2-7	TRBD2	once	CSVRGGNSYEQYF	TGCAGCGTTCGGGGGGGCAACTCCTACGAGCAGTACTTC
TRBV9	TRBJ2-3	.	.	CASSVGDTDTQYF	TGTGCCAGCAGCGTAGGCGACACAGATACGCAGTATTTT
TRBV19	TRBJ2-7	TRBD2	few	CASSLFFVGRAGPTYEQYF	TGTGCCAGTAGTCTGTTTTTCGTAGGGAGAGCGGGGCCCACCTACGAGCAGTACTTC
TRBV9	TRBJ2-5	TRBD2	.	CASGSGTSETQYF	TGTGCCAGCGGAAGTGGGACTAGCGAGACCCAGTACTTC
TRBV6-5	TRBJ2-2	TRBD2	.	CASTWGLANTGELFF	TGTGCCAGCACCTGGGGACTAGCGAACACCGGGGAGCTGTTTTTT
TRBV5-6	TRBJ1-4	TRBD1	.	CASSWNRGRTDEKLFF	TGTGCCAGCAGCTGGAACAGGGGGCGGACTGATGAAAAACTGTTTTTT
TRBV7-9	TRBJ1-6	.	.	CASSPQGDSPLHF	TGTGCCAGCAGCCCACAGGGTGATTCACCCCTCCACTTT
TRBV2	TRBJ2-1	TRBD2	.	CASSVLAGGYDEQFF	TGTGCCAGCAGTGTACTAGCGGGGGGGTACGATGAGCAGTTCTTC
TRBV5-1	TRBJ1-3	TRBD1	.	CASSLVVSGQGSGNTIYF	TGCGCCAGCAGCTTGGTGGTATCAGGACAGGGGTCAGGAAACACCATATATTTT
TRBV15	TRBJ2-6	TRBD2	.	CATGERGASGANVLTF	TGTGCCACCGGTGAGCGGGGGGCCTCTGGGGCCAACGTCCTGACTTTC
TRBV11-3	TRBJ2-1	TRBD1	.	CASSPGTGVNEQFF	TGTGCCAGCAGCCCTGGGACAGGGGTCAATGAGCAGTTCTTC
TRBV11-2	TRBJ2-7	.	.	CASSLDPQVDEQYF	TGTGCCAGCAGCTTAGACCCCCAGGTCGACGAGCAGTACTTC
TRBV9	TRBJ2-1	.	.	CASSVDGGLGTEQFF	TGTGCCAGCAGCGTAGATGGGGGCCTGGGGACTGAGCAGTTCTTC
TRBV5-1	TRBJ2-5	TRBD2	.	CASSPGTSEETQYF	TGCGCCAGCAGCCCGGGGACTAGCGAAGAGACCCAGTACTTC
TRBV11-3	TRBJ1-1	.	.	CASSFGTEAFF	TGTGCCAGCAGCTTCGGCACTGAAGCTTTCTTT
TRBV7-6	TRBJ1-2	TRBD1	.	CASSPGQGIYGYTF	TGTGCCAGCAGCCCCGGACAGGGCATCTATGGCTACACCTTC